A single sample gave rise to the 26 T cell receptor beta chains below, sequenced in a study of OX40 agonist ivuxolimab in advanced cancers. Repertoires were generated with immunoSEQ multiplex PCR, while TCRdb's copy carries only in-frame clones and drops some. Of over 55,000 clones in the sample, roughly 80% were seen once. This specimen was CD4+ or CD8+ T cells sorted from blood, taken in a trial of the OX40 agonist ivuxolimab. Receptor source: an adult with an advanced solid tumor such as melanoma, head and neck, liver or kidney cancer.

This clone was seen only once. The chain has TRBV9 and TRBJ2-2, with 13 bases lining up with TRBD2. CDR1 and CDR2 (germline): SGDLS, YYNGEE. The ends lost 2 bases at V and 6 bases at J; junction bases unmatched: 10. The CDR3 is 18 amino acids. The CDR3 is CASSVRTSGSSGAGELFF. As DNA, the CDR3 is TGTGCCAGCAGCGTTAGGACTAGCGGGAGTTCGGGGGCCGGGGAGCTGTTTTTT.

The J gene is TRBJ1-4, the V gene TRBV2, with TRBD1 identical over 7 bases. From germline, CDR1 is SNHLY and CDR2 FYNNEI. The CDR3 extends over 13 amino acids. V gave up 10 bases and J gave up 4 bases; unmatched junction bases: 6. The DNA for the CDR3 is TGTGCCATCGGGACAGCCGTTAATGAAAAACTGTTTTTT. This translates into CAIGTAVNEKLFF.

CDR3 in DNA: TGTGCCAGCTCACCAAGGCTAGTAAAAAATGAGCAGTTCTTC. Translating gives CASSPRLVKNEQFF. This chain links TRBV18 with TRBJ2-1; D not resolved. The germline CDR1 and CDR2 sequences are KGHSH and LQKENI. Trimming stripped 2 bases from V and 7 bases from J, with 12 bases between. The CDR3 length is 14 residues.

The chain joins TRBV5-1 to TRBJ2-1; TRBD2 aligns across 13 bases. Trimming at V came to 4 bases and at J to 5 bases, leaving 9 bases not matched to a gene. Looked up from germline, CDR1 is SGHRS and CDR2 is YFSETQ. The CDR3 contains 17 residues. CDR3 in DNA: TGCGCCAGCAGCGTGTGGACTAGCGGGAGCCCTAACAATGAGCAGTTCTTC. Translated, it gives CASSVWTSGSPNNEQFF.

V gene TRBV29-1 combines with J gene TRBJ2-5, with 7 bases matching TRBD2. J was trimmed by 4 bases and V by 4 bases; bases with no gene match: 9. The CDR3 loop spans 14 amino acids. The V gene's germline CDR1 is SQVTM and CDR2 ANQGSEA. The DNA of the CDR3 is TGCAGCGTTGCGGCTAGCGGTGTAGGAGAGACCCAGTACTTC. Encoded protein: CSVAASGVGETQYF.

The rearrangement uses TRBV6-6 and TRBJ1-2; 7 nucleotides match TRBD1. V shed 7 bases and J 4 bases; nucleotides not matched to a gene: 12. This CDR3 has 15 residues. Germline CDR1 and CDR2: MNHNY and SVGAGI (reference sequence). The CDR3 DNA reads TGTGCCAGCACGTCCGTACAGGGGCCTGGCTATGGCTACACCTTC. Its protein product is CASTSVQGPGYGYTF.

The J gene is TRBJ1-2, the V gene TRBV18, with D possibly matching TRBD1 (6 bases). Germline assignment: CDR1 KGHSH and CDR2 LQKENI. The CDR3 runs to 13 residues. V was cut by 4 bases and J by 3 bases, with 9 bases left in between. This CDR3 is CASSQGEHYGYTF. The CDR3 DNA sequence: TGTGCCAGCTCACAGGGGGAACACTATGGCTACACCTTC.

The rearrangement joins TRBV19 to TRBJ1-5; D is uncertain. Looked up from germline, CDR1 is LNHDA and CDR2 is SQIVND (reference sequence). Trimming pared 2 bases from V and 7 bases from J, leaving 9 bases between. The CDR3 sequence is 13 residues long. DNA for the CDR3: TGTGCCAGTAGTATACCGGGTGGCCAGCCCCAGCATTTT. Translated: CASSIPGGQPQHF.

V usage is TRBV7-2 and J usage is TRBJ2-3; D possibly matches TRBD1 or TRBD2 (5 bases each). The CDR3 spans 12 residues. Germline CDR1 and CDR2: SGHTA and FQGNSA. Trimming stripped 6 bases from V and 10 bases from J, with 14 bases between. The CDR3 reads CASSGDLDPQYF. In nucleotides, the CDR3 is TGTGCCAGCAGTGGGGACCTTGATCCGCAGTATTTT.

The chain recombines TRBV27 with TRBJ1-5, with a weak D call TRBD1 (5 bases). Trimming stripped 6 bases from V and 8 bases from J, with 29 bases between. The CDR3 has 18 amino acids. The germline CDR1 and CDR2 sequences are MNHEY and SMNVEV (reference sequence). CDR3 region: CASRRDRDGAPVRKPQHF. The CDR3, as DNA: TGTGCCAGCAGACGAGATCGGGACGGCGCCCCGGTTCGAAAGCCCCAGCATTTT.

The rearrangement links TRBV19 to TRBJ2-2; 11 nucleotides agree with TRBD1. The V gene end was trimmed by 9 bases and the J gene end by 2 bases; junction bases not matched to a gene: 14. This CDR3 is 18 amino acids long. Germline CDR1 LNHDA, CDR2 SQIVND (reference sequence). CDR3 nucleotides: TGTGCCAGCCAAATCCCGGGACAGGGGGAACTCAACACCGGGGAGCTGTTTTTT. Encoded protein: CASQIPGQGELNTGELFF.

The rearrangement links TRBV29-1 to TRBJ2-2, with D maybe TRBD1 (5 bases). The V end was cut by 6 bases, the J end by 0 bases, with 11 bases between. The CDR3 is 14 residues long. The germline V gene has CDR1 SQVTM and CDR2 ANQGSEA. CDR3 DNA sequence: TGCAGCGTCGCAGGGAACGCGAACACCGGGGAGCTGTTTTTT. This translates into CSVAGNANTGELFF.

This clone occurred a few times. This chain links TRBV19 with TRBJ1-1; TRBD1 matches 8 bases. Germline values: CDR1 LNHDA, CDR2 SQIVND (reference sequence). With V trimmed by 6 bases and J by 5 bases, 11 bases remained unmatched. This CDR3 has 15 residues. The DNA for the CDR3 is TGTGCCAGTAGGCTACAGGGACAGGCGGGGACTGAAGCTTTCTTT. Its protein is CASRLQGQAGTEAFF.

The gene calls are TRBV18 and TRBJ2-1, with no clear D. V was cut by 4 bases and J by 0 bases, with 10 bases left in between. The CDR3 length is 15 residues. Germline CDR1 reads KGHSH; CDR2 reads LQKENI. Written as DNA, the CDR3 is TGTGCCAGCTCACGCGTAAAGAGCTCCTACAATGAGCAGTTCTTC. This sequence encodes CASSRVKSSYNEQFF.

The chain has TRBV7-9 and TRBJ2-1, with TRBD2 matching over 9 bases. Germline loops: CDR1 SEHNR, CDR2 FQNEAQ (reference sequence). Germline trimming cut 5 bases from V and 5 bases from J; bases unmatched to any gene: 7. The CDR3 covers 15 residues. The CDR3 is CASSLRLADHNEQFF. CDR3 coding DNA: TGTGCCAGCAGCCTGCGACTAGCGGATCACAATGAGCAGTTCTTC.

V is TRBV2 and J is TRBJ2-1; perhaps TRBD1 as D (6 bases). Trimming left V 1 base short and J 13 bases short, with 11 bases between. Germline V lookup: CDR1 SNHLY, CDR2 FYNNEI. The CDR3 totals 12 residues. CDR3 loop: CASSEEGDNQFF. Written as DNA, the CDR3 is TGTGCCAGCAGTGAAGAGGGGGACAACCAGTTCTTC.

The V and J genes are TRBV18 and TRBJ2-1, with 11 nucleotides matching TRBD2. V lost 6 bases, J lost 6 bases, and 7 bases stayed unmatched. Germline V gene lookup returns CDR1 KGHSH and CDR2 LQKENI. The CDR3 has 15 amino acids. This CDR3 reads CASSKLAGVGNEQFF. CDR3 DNA: TGTGCCAGCTCCAAACTAGCGGGAGTTGGCAATGAGCAGTTCTTC.

The chain recombines TRBV18 with TRBJ2-2, with D tentatively TRBD2 (5 bases). The CDR3 runs to 16 residues. V lost 1 base and J lost 0, with 9 bases in between. Germline V gene data show CDR1 as KGHSH and CDR2 as LQKENI. As DNA, the CDR3 is TGTGCCAGCTCACCACGCGTGACTACGAACACCGGGGAGCTGTTTTTT. Protein sequence: CASSPRVTTNTGELFF.

The chain carries TRBV7-9 and TRBJ1-1; 12 bases line up with TRBD1. Trimming removed 0 bases from V and 8 bases from J; junction bases left unmatched: 7. Germline CDR1 and CDR2: SEHNR and FQNEAQ (reference sequence). This CDR3 has 16 residues. Here the CDR3 DNA reads TGTGCCAGCAGCTTAGCGGGATCCGGGACAGGGGGCGAAGCTTTCTTT. This codes for CASSLAGSGTGGEAFF.

The chain uses TRBV4-3 and TRBJ2-7, with D tentatively TRBD1 (6 bases). CDR3 length: 17 amino acids. Germline CDR1 LGHNA, CDR2 YSLEER. Deletions cut 1 base from V and 1 base from J, with 17 bases between. The DNA for the CDR3 is TGCGCCAGCAGCCAAGGATGGACTCAGGACAGTTCCTACGAGCAGTACTTC. This codes for CASSQGWTQDSSYEQYF.

The J gene is TRBJ2-3, the V gene TRBV4-1; 10 nucleotides line up with TRBD2. The V segment lost 4 bases and the J segment 2 bases; nucleotides outside the gene matches: 15. The CDR3 sequence is 19 residues long. Germline-derived CDR1 and CDR2 are MGHRA and YSYEKL. The CDR3 DNA is TGCGCCAGCAGCCCTCAGAGATCGGCTAGCGGGAGTGACACAGATACGCAGTATTTT. Translated, it gives CASSPQRSASGSDTDTQYF.

This chain uses TRBV6-1 with TRBJ1-1; D remains ambiguous. V gave up 2 bases and J gave up 9 bases, with 13 bases separating them. Looked up from germline, CDR1 is MNHNS and CDR2 is SASEGT. This CDR3 region has 13 residues. CDR3 coding DNA: TGTGCCAGCAGTGAAAATACGGACGGAAAAGCTTTCTTT. It translates to CASSENTDGKAFF.

V gene TRBV6-5 combines with J gene TRBJ1-3; no reliable D call. Germline V gives CDR1 MNHEY, CDR2 SVGAGI. Deletions cut 2 bases from V and 0 bases from J, with 5 bases between. The CDR3 length is 14 residues. Here the CDR3 reads CASSYTSSGNTIYF. Here the CDR3 DNA reads TGTGCCAGCAGTTACACGAGCTCTGGAAACACCATATATTTT.

This chain joins TRBV19 and TRBJ2-7, with D possibly TRBD2 on 5 matching bases. Germline V gives CDR1 LNHDA, CDR2 SQIVND (reference sequence). The CDR3 covers 12 residues. V shed 4 bases and J shed 7 bases, with 11 bases lying between them. The CDR3: CASSTKGGEQYF. The CDR3 DNA reads TGTGCCAGTAGTACGAAGGGCGGGGAGCAGTACTTC.

DNA for the CDR3: TGTGCCAGCTCACCACCTATCAGCACAGATACGCAGTATTTT. Its translation is CASSPPISTDTQYF. The V and J genes are TRBV18 and TRBJ2-3, with D hard to call. The CDR3 has 14 amino acids. Deletions cut 0 bases from V and 0 bases from J, with 4 bases between. Germline assignment: CDR1 KGHSH and CDR2 LQKENI.

This clone has just a few counts. V gene TRBV15 combines with J gene TRBJ1-5, with D unclear. Germline V gives CDR1 LNHNV, CDR2 YYDKDF (reference sequence). V was cut by 0 bases and J by 2 bases, with 8 bases left in between. The CDR3 covers 15 residues. CDR3 amino acids: CATSRDIHGNQPQHF. DNA of the CDR3: TGTGCCACCAGCAGAGACATACATGGCAATCAGCCCCAGCATTTT. Complete variable domain (other parts from reference TRBV15 and TRBJ1-5): DAMVIQNPRYQVTQFGKPVTLSCSQTLNHNVMYWYQQKSSQAPKLLFHYYDKDFNNEADTPDNFQSRRPNTSFCFLDIRSPGLGDTAMYLCATSRDIHGNQPQHFGDGTRLSIL.